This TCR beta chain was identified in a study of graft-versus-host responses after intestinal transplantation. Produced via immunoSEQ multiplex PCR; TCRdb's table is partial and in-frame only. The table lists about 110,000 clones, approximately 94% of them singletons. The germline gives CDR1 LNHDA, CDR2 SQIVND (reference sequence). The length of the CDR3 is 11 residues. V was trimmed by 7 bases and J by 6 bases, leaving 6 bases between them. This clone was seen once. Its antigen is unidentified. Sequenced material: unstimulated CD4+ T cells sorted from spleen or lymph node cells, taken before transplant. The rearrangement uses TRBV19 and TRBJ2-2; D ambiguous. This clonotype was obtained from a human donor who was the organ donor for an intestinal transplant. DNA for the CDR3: TGTGCCAGTAAAGGAGCCGGGGAGCTGTTTTTT. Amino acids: CASKGAGELFF.